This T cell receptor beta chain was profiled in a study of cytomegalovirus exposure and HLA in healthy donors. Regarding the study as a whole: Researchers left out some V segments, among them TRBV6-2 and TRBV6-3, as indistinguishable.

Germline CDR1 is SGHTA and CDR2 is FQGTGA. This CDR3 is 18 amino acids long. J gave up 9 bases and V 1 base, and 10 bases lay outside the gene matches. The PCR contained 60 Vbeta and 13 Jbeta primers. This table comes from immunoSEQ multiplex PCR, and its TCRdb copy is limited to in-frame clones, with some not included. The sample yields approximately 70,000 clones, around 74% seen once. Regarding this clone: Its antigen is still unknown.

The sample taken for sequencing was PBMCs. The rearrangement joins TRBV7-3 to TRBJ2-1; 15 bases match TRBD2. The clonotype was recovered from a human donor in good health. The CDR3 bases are TGTGCCAGCAGCTTAAACTCCGGCGGGACTAGCGGGAGGAGTGAGCAGTTCTTC. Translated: CASSLNSGGTSGRSEQFF. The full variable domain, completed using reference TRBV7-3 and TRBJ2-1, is GAGVSQTPSNKVTEKGKYVELRCDPISGHTALYWYRQSLGQGPEFLIYFQGTGAADDSGLPNDRFFAVRPEGSVSTLKIQRTERGDSAVYLCASSLNSGGTSGRSEQFFGPGTRLTVL.